This entry features one T cell receptor (beta chain) sequence. Its cognate antigen is unknown. This specimen belongs to a study of beta chain features in type 1 diabetes. Per germline, CDR1 SGHTA and CDR2 FQGNSA. The CDR3 spans 16 residues. V lost 4 bases, J lost 3 bases, and 10 bases stayed unmatched. Study-level points and caveats: Type 1 diabetes patients showed fewer insertions and more deletions at VDJ junctions. Shortening that was moderate but significant affected the TCRB CDR3s of Type 1 diabetes patients in all four CD4+ subsets. The study left unresolved whether HLA type influences TCRB rearrangement.

All sorted populations exceeded 95% purity. Of the isolated RNA, all was reverse transcribed, and so the sequenced material was expressed TCRB transcripts. Data came from immunoSEQ multiplex PCR; TCRdb stores just in-frame clones and leaves some out. Seen here are around 360,000 clones, around 12% observed once, and the top ten hold approximately 0.01%. The clonotype comes from a woman aged 18-29 years with type 1 diabetes. Sequenced: naive CD4+ T cells from blood. The chain has TRBV7-2 and TRBJ2-3; 7 bases match TRBD1. The CDR3 nucleotides are TGTGCCAGCAGCTCCCAGACAGGGCTGCCGACAGATACGCAGTATTTT. Protein product: CASSSQTGLPTDTQYF. The full variable domain, in which reference TRBV7-2 and TRBJ2-3 provide the parts outside the CDR3, is GAGVSQSPSNKVTEKGKDVELRCDPISGHTALYWYRQSLGQGLEFLIYFQGNSAPDKSGLPSDRFSAERTGGSVSTLTIQRTQQEDSAVYLCASSSQTGLPTDTQYFGPGTRLTVL.